A single sample gave rise to the 14 T cell receptor beta chains below, sequenced in a study of cytomegalovirus exposure and HLA in healthy donors. Primers for the PCR totalled 60 Vbeta and 13 Jbeta. The data were produced by immunoSEQ multiplex PCR, yet TCRdb's version contains in-frame clones alone and is incomplete. The table has 65,000 to 90,000 clones, 78% seen once. The material sequenced was PBMCs. These receptor sequences come from a woman aged 40 to 49 in good health and CMV-seropositive.

The rearrangement links TRBV4-2 to TRBJ2-7; the match to TRBD1 covers 7 bases. The CDR3 has 14 residues. Germline CDR1 is LGHNA and CDR2 is YNFKEQ. J lost 4 bases, V lost 1 base, and 4 bases had no gene match. In nucleotides, the CDR3 is TGTGCCAGCAGCCAAGGAGGGGGCAAGTACGAGCAGTACTTC. This translates into CASSQGGGKYEQYF.

This sequence joins TRBV28 and TRBJ1-3; 7 nucleotides line up with TRBD1. After removal of 5 bases from V and 2 bases from J, the junction contained 15 bases not matched to a gene. Looked up from germline, CDR1 is MDHEN and CDR2 is SYDVKM. The CDR3 totals 18 residues. The CDR3 spells CASSPPIEPGQTGNTIYF. The CDR3, as DNA: TGTGCCAGCAGTCCCCCCATTGAGCCGGGACAGACTGGAAACACCATATATTTT. Drawing the rest from reference TRBV28 and TRBJ1-3, the complete variable domain is DVKVTQSSRYLVKRTGEKVFLECVQDMDHENMFWYRQDPGLGLRLIYFSYDVKMKEKGDIPEGYSVSREKKERFSLILESASTNQTSMYLCASSPPIEPGQTGNTIYFGEGSWLTVV.

The chain joins TRBV5-6 to TRBJ2-3; 11 nucleotides match TRBD1. Trimming removed 4 bases from V and 3 bases from J; junction bases left unmatched: 10. Per the germline V gene, CDR1 is SGHDT and CDR2 is YYEEEE. CDR3 length: 17 amino acids. CDR3 sequence reads: CASSLLGQGATTDTQYF. The CDR3 DNA sequence: TGTGCCAGCAGCCTGCTAGGACAGGGGGCGACGACAGATACGCAGTATTTT.

The gene calls are TRBV9 and TRBJ2-5; TRBD2 agrees at 7 bases. The V and J ends lost 1 base and 2 bases, in that order; junction bases with no gene match: 5. Germline CDR1 is SGDLS and CDR2 is YYNGEE. This CDR3 has 15 amino acids. CDR3 sequence (DNA): TGTGCCAGCAGCGTACTAGCTAGCGGTCAAGAGACCCAGTACTTC. It codes for CASSVLASGQETQYF.

CDR3 loop: CSAVPYNEQFF. CDR3 coding DNA: TGCAGTGCCGTCCCTTACAATGAGCAGTTCTTC. The chain uses TRBV20-1 and TRBJ2-1; D gene ambiguous. Looked up from germline, CDR1 is DFQATT and CDR2 is SNEGSKA (reference sequence). This CDR3 has 11 amino acids. V was pared by 6 bases and J by 4 bases, with 7 bases between.

The rearrangement links TRBV2 to TRBJ1-6; 9 nucleotides align to TRBD1. V was pared by 1 base and J by 10 bases, with 5 bases of the junction left unmatched. CDR1 and CDR2 (germline): SNHLY, FYNNEI. The CDR3 is made up of 15 amino acids. CDR3 coding DNA: TGTGCCAGCAGTGAAGGATGGACAGGGGAATCACCCCTCCACTTT. It specifies CASSEGWTGESPLHF. Full variable domain (remainder filled in from reference TRBV2 and TRBJ1-6): EPEVTQTPSHQVTQMGQEVILRCVPISNHLYFYWYRQILGQKVEFLVSFYNNEISEKSEIFDDQFSVERPDGSNFTLKIRSTKLEDSAMYFCASSEGWTGESPLHFGNGTRLTVT.

This clone has only a few counts. The chain is built from TRBV27 and TRBJ2-5; D remains unclear. Germline V lookup: CDR1 MNHEY, CDR2 SMNVEV (reference sequence). This CDR3 contains 12 residues. Trimming pared 6 bases from V and 1 base from J, leaving 6 bases between. CDR3 sequence: CASSNFQETQYF. Written as DNA, the CDR3 is TGTGCCAGCAGCAACTTCCAAGAGACCCAGTACTTC.

The gene calls are TRBV19 and TRBJ1-5, with a weak D call TRBD1 (6 bases). From germline, CDR1 is LNHDA and CDR2 SQIVND (reference sequence). V lost 8 bases, J lost 2 bases, and 13 bases lay in between. This CDR3 region has 14 residues. This chain's CDR3 is CASVGARGNQPQHF. As DNA, the CDR3 is TGTGCCAGTGTGGGGGCGCGCGGCAATCAGCCCCAGCATTTT.

Concerning this clone itself: This sample includes further DNA sequences coding for the same CDR3. This sequence joins TRBV5-1 and TRBJ2-7; TRBD1 is a possible D gene (5 bases). There are 15 residues in the CDR3. Trimming stripped 0 bases from V and 0 bases from J, with 10 bases between. Germline V CDR1 and CDR2: SGHRS, YFSETQ. CDR3: CASSLGQGFSYEQYF. The CDR3 DNA follows: TGCGCCAGCAGCTTGGGGCAGGGATTCTCCTACGAGCAGTACTTC.

Concerning this clone: A junction boundary mismatches the germline segment, possibly from a read error. The chain is built from TRBV7-9 and TRBJ2-3; D is possibly TRBD2 (5 bases). CDR1 is SEHNR, CDR2 FQNEAQ, per germline (reference sequence). This CDR3 spans 15 amino acids. The CDR3 bases are TGTTCCAGCAGCTCCGGGCGGAGGAGCACAGATACGCAGTATTTT. This sequence encodes CSSSSGRRSTDTQYF.

The chain uses TRBV4-1 and TRBJ1-4, with D possibly TRBD1 on 5 matching bases. Trimming took 1 base from V and 4 from J, leaving 13 bases between them. Germline V gene sequence: CDR1 MGHRA, CDR2 YSYEKL. The CDR3 length is 16 residues. The CDR3 protein is CASSQGSQGSNEKLFF. The CDR3 DNA is TGCGCCAGCAGCCAAGGGAGCCAGGGAAGTAATGAAAAACTGTTTTTT.

This chain connects TRBV29-1 to TRBJ2-5, with D perhaps matching TRBD2 (6 bases). The J call may not be correct, given that the DNA end is closer to TRBJ2-7. The CDR3 is 13 residues long. CDR1 is SQVTM, CDR2 ANQGSEA, per germline. The CDR3 reads CSVARAGNGEQYF. CDR3 sequence (DNA): TGCAGCGTTGCCAGGGCGGGAAATGGCGAGCAGTACTTC.

The chain combines TRBV7-7 with TRBJ2-3, with D possibly being TRBD1 (5 bases). V shed 5 bases and J shed 5 bases, with 14 bases lying between them. This CDR3 region has 14 residues. Germline values: CDR1 SSHAT, CDR2 FNYEAQ (reference sequence). CDR3 in DNA: TGTGCCAGCAGCCCAACTACTACAGGAGATACGCAGTATTTT. As protein: CASSPTTTGDTQYF.

The J gene is TRBJ2-5, the V gene TRBV11-2; 8 positions match TRBD2. Unmatched junction bases numbered 6, after V lost 0 bases and J lost 6 bases. The CDR3 has 15 amino acids. Germline CDR1 reads SGHAT; CDR2 reads FQNNGV. In nucleotides, the CDR3 is TGTGCCAGCAGCTTAGATCGGACTAGCTTAAAGACCCAGTACTTC. Translation gives CASSLDRTSLKTQYF.